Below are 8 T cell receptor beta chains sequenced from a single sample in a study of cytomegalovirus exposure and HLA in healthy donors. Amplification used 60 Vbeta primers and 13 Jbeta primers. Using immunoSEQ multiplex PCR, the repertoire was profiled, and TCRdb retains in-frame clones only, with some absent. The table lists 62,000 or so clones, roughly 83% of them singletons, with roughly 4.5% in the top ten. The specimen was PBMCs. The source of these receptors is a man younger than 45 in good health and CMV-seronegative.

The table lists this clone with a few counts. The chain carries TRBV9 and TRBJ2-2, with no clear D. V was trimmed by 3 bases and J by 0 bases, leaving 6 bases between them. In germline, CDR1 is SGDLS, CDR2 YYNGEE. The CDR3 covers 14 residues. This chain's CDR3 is CASSARANTGELFF. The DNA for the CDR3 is TGTGCCAGCAGCGCCCGGGCGAACACCGGGGAGCTGTTTTTT.

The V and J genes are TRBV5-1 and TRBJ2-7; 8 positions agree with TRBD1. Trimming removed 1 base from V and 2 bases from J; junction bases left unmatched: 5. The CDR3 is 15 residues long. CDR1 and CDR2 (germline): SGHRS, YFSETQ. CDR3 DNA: TGCGCCAGCAGCTTGTCGACAGGGGATGCCTACGAGCAGTACTTC. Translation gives CASSLSTGDAYEQYF. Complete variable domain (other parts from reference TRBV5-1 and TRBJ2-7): KAGVTQTPRYLIKTRGQQVTLSCSPISGHRSVSWYQQTPGQGLQFLFEYFSETQRNKGNFPGRFSGRQFSNSRSEMNVSTLELGDSALYLCASSLSTGDAYEQYFGPGTRLTVT.

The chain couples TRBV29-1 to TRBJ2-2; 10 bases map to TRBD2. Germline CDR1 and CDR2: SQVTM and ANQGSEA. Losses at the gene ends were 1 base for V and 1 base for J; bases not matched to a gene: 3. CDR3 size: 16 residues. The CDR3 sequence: CSVEGSGGMNTGELFF. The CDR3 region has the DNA TGCAGCGTTGAAGGTAGCGGGGGGATGAACACCGGGGAGCTGTTTTTT.

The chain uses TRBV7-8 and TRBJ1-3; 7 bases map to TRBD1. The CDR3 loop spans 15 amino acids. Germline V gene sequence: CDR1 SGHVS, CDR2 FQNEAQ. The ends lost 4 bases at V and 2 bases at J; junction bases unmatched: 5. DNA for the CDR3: TGTGCCAGCAGCTCGGGGGGGACAGCTGGAAACACCATATATTTT. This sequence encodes CASSSGGTAGNTIYF.

As DNA, the CDR3 is TGTGCTAGTGGTTTGGTACCCGCGGGACAGGGGGGCCCTTTCGTAGCCAAAAACATTCAGTACTTC. Its protein product is CASGLVPAGQGGPFVAKNIQYF. The chain recombines TRBV12-5 with TRBJ2-4, with 11 bases identical to TRBD1. CDR3 length: 22 amino acids. Germline V gene lookup returns CDR1 LGHNT and CDR2 FRNRAP. V trimming: 0 bases; J trimming: 0 bases; junction bases outside the gene matches: 16.

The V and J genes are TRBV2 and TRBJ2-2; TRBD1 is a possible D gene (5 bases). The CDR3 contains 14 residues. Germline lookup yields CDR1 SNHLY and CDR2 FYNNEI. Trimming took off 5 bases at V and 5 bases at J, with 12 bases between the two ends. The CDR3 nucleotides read TGTGCCAGCAGTTCAAGACAGACGACCGGGGAGCTGTTTTTT. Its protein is CASSSRQTTGELFF. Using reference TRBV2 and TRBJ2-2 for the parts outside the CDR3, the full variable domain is EPEVTQTPSHQVTQMGQEVILRCVPISNHLYFYWYRQILGQKVEFLVSFYNNEISEKSEIFDDQFSVERPDGSNFTLKIRSTKLEDSAMYFCASSSRQTTGELFFGEGSRLTVL.

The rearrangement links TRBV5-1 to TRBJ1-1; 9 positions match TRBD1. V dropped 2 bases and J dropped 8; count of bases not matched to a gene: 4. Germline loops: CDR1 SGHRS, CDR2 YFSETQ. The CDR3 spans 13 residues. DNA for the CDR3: TGCGCCAGCAGCTTAGGGACAGGGAGCGAAGCTTTCTTT. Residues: CASSLGTGSEAFF. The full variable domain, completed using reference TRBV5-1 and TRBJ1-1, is KAGVTQTPRYLIKTRGQQVTLSCSPISGHRSVSWYQQTPGQGLQFLFEYFSETQRNKGNFPGRFSGRQFSNSRSEMNVSTLELGDSALYLCASSLGTGSEAFFGQGTRLTVV.

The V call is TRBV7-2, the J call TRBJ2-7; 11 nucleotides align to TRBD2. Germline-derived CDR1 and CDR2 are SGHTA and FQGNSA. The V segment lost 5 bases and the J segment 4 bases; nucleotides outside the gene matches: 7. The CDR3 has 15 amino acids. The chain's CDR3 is CASSPTSGMLYEQYF. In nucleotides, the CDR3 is TGTGCCAGCAGCCCGACTAGCGGGATGTTATACGAGCAGTACTTC.